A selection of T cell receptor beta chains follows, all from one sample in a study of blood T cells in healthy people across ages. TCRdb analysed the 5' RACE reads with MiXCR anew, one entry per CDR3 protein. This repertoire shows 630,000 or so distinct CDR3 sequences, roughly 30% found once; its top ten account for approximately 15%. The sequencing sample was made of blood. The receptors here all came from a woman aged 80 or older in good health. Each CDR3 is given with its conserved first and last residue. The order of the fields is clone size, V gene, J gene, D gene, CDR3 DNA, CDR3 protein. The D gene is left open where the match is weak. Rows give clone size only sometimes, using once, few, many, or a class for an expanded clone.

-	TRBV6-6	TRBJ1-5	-	TGTGCCAGCAGGCCCGGGACCGGTAATCAGCCCCAGCATTTT	CASRPGTGNQPQHF
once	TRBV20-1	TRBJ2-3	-	TGCAGTGTTTATCTACATTCAGGACGTTCTAGCACAGATACGCAGTATTTT	CSVYLHSGRSSTDTQYF
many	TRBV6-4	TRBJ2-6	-	TGTGCCAGCAGTGACTCCGGGGGCTCTGGGGCCAACGTCCTGACTTTC	CASSDSGGSGANVLTF
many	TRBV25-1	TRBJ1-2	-	TGTGCCAGCAACCAGCGGGGGAACTATGGCTACACCTTC	CASNQRGNYGYTF
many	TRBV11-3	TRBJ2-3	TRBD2	TGTGCCAGCAGCAAGCGGGGGGGCTCTAGCACAGATACGCAGTATTTT	CASSKRGGSSTDTQYF
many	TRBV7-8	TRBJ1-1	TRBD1	TGTGCCAGCAGCTCGAGACAGGGCATGAACACTGAAGCTTTCTTT	CASSSRQGMNTEAFF
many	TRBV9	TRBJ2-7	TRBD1	TGTGCCAGCAGTCAGGACAGGGGATTCTACGAGCAGTACTTC	CASSQDRGFYEQYF
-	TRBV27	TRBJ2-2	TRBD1	TGTGCCAGCAGCCGGGACAGGGAAACGGGCGGGGAGCTGTTTTTT	CASSRDRETGGELFF
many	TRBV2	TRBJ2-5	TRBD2	TGTGCCAGCAGCCCTGGCGGGGGGGCGGGAGAGACCCAGTACTTC	CASSPGGGAGETQYF
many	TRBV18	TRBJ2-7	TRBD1	TGTGCCAGCTCACCACCGAGACAGGGTCTCAACGAGCAGTACTTC	CASSPPRQGLNEQYF
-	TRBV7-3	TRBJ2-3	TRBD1	TGTGCCAGCAGCCCCCGACAGGGTTGGGCAGATACGCAGTATTTT	CASSPRQGWADTQYF
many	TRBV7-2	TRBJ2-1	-	TGTGCCAGCAGCCAGATTTACAATGAGCAGTTCTTC	CASSQIYNEQFF
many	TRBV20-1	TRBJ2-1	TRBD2	TGCAGTGCTAGTGACTGGACTAGCGGGGAAGCCTACAATGAGCAGTTCTTC	CSASDWTSGEAYNEQFF
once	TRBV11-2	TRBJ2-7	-	TGTGCCAGCAGCTTAATAAGATTGGCAGGTCCCCGGTACGAGCAGTACTTC	CASSLIRLAGPRYEQYF
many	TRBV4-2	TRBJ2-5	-	TGTGCCAGCAGCCAAGAGAATGGCGGGTACCAAGAGACCCAGTACTTC	CASSQENGGYQETQYF
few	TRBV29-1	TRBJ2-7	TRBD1	TGCAGCTACCACGGACAGGGCTCCGGTAATGAGCAGTACTTC	CSYHGQGSGNEQYF
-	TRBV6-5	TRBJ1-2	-	TGTGCCAGCAGTTACTCAGGGGACTATGGCTACACCTTC	CASSYSGDYGYTF
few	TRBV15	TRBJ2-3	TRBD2	TGTGCCACCAGCAAAACTAGCGGGGGAAGAACAGATACGCAGTATTTT	CATSKTSGGRTDTQYF
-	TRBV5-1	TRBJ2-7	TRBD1	TGCGCCAGCAGCCCCTCCGGGACAGGGGGCGTAGAGCAGTACTTC	CASSPSGTGGVEQYF
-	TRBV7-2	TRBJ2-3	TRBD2	TGTGCCAGCAGCTTATTGTCTAGCGGGTCAGATACGCAGTATTTT	CASSLLSSGSDTQYF
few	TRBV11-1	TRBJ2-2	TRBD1	TGTGCCAGCAGCCCGGTGGTTACAGGGGGCAACACCGGGGAGCTGTTTTTT	CASSPVVTGGNTGELFF
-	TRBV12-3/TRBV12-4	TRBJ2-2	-	TGTGCCAGCAGTTTATCCAGGTCGAACACCGGGGAGCGGTTTTTT	CASSLSRSNTGERFF
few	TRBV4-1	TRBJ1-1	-	TGCGCCAGCAGCCAAGATGTGGGTGGGGTGGGAATGAACACTGAAGCTTTCTTT	CASSQDVGGVGMNTEAFF
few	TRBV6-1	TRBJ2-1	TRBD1	TGTGCCAGCAGGGACCGGACAGGGTCGGGGTGGAACAATGAGCAGTTCTTC	CASRDRTGSGWNNEQFF
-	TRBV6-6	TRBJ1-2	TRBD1	TGTGCCAGCATGTCCGGACAGGGATACAGTGGCTACACCTTC	CASMSGQGYSGYTF
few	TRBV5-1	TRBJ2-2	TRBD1	TGCGCCAGCAGCCCTGTCGGTACCCGGACAGGGCGGTCGAACACCGGGGAGCTGTTTTTT	CASSPVGTRTGRSNTGELFF
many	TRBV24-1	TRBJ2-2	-	TGTGCCACCAGTGATTGGCCGGCCGATCCCACCGGGGAGCTGTTTTTT	CATSDWPADPTGELFF
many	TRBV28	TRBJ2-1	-	TGTGCCAGCAGTAACGGGGGGCCATCCTACAATGAGCAGTTCTTC	CASSNGGPSYNEQFF